Each of the 11 T cell receptor beta chains below was sequenced from the same sample in a study of T cell changes during pregnancy in multiple sclerosis. Using immunoSEQ multiplex PCR, the repertoire was profiled, and TCRdb retains in-frame clones only, with some absent. The table has some 52,000 clones, around 92% seen once. The specimen comprised CD4+ T cells from peripheral blood mononuclear cells, sampled in the third trimester of pregnancy. The origin of the receptors is a female donor with multiple sclerosis, enrolled in a pregnancy study.

The chain combines TRBV11-2 with TRBJ1-1, with 7 bases that match TRBD1. CDR1 is SGHAT and CDR2 is FQNNGV in the germline V gene. J was trimmed by 1 base and V by 4 bases; bases with no gene match: 6. This CDR3 is built from 15 residues. The CDR3 sequence is CASSSLTGQNTEAFF. CDR3 nucleotides: TGTGCCAGCAGCTCCTTGACAGGGCAGAACACTGAAGCTTTCTTT. Together with reference TRBV11-2 and TRBJ1-1, the CDR3 gives the full variable domain: EAGVAQSPRYKIIEKRQSVAFWCNPISGHATLYWYQQILGQGPKLLIQFQNNGVVDDSQLPKDRFSAERLKGVDSTLKIQPAKLEDSAVYLCASSSLTGQNTEAFFGQGTRLTVV.

V gene TRBV5-1 combines with J gene TRBJ2-1; D is unclear. Germline values: CDR1 SGHRS, CDR2 YFSETQ. The CDR3 extends over 13 amino acids. The V end lost 1 base, the J end lost 13 bases, and 15 bases lay between the germline ends. Here the CDR3 reads CASSLNIASHQFF. The DNA of the CDR3 is TGCGCCAGCAGCTTGAATATAGCTTCCCACCAGTTCTTC.

The rearrangement links TRBV29-1 to TRBJ2-1, with D possibly being TRBD2 (5 bases). The germline gives CDR1 SQVTM, CDR2 ANQGSEA. The CDR3 is 15 amino acids. Trimming left V 6 bases short and J 0 bases short, with 15 bases between. The CDR3 DNA sequence: TGCAGCGTGCCCCGGACTGATAGCTCCTACAATGAGCAGTTCTTC. It codes for CSVPRTDSSYNEQFF.

V gene TRBV6-1 combines with J gene TRBJ2-3; D is perhaps TRBD2 (5 bases). Germline V CDR1 and CDR2: MNHNS, SASEGT. The CDR3 covers 17 residues. V lost 4 bases to trimming and J lost 0 bases, with 17 bases between them. The CDR3 sequence: CASSVLAPTSSTDTQYF. CDR3 in DNA: TGTGCCAGCAGTGTTCTAGCTCCGACCTCTAGCACAGATACGCAGTATTTT.

This rearrangement joins TRBV2 to TRBJ2-7; TRBD1 is a possible D gene (6 bases). V was cut by 7 bases and J by 2 bases, with 15 bases left in between. The CDR3 covers 14 residues. Germline CDR1 reads SNHLY; CDR2 reads FYNNEI. As DNA, the CDR3 is TGTGCCAGCAACCCAGGGGTAGGAGCCTACGAGCAGTACTTC. Encoded protein: CASNPGVGAYEQYF.

The V gene is TRBV4-2, the J gene TRBJ1-6; TRBD1 agrees at 7 bases. Per the germline V gene, CDR1 is LGHNA and CDR2 is YNFKEQ. This CDR3 has 17 residues. With V trimmed by 4 bases and J by 4 bases, 10 bases remained unmatched. This CDR3 reads CASSPLRQGRYNSPLHF. Here the CDR3 DNA reads TGTGCCAGCAGCCCACTCAGACAGGGCCGATATAATTCACCCCTCCACTTT.

In DNA form, the CDR3 reads TGTGCCAGCAGTTACTCTGTGGGACAGGCCCACGAGCAGTACTTC. Protein product: CASSYSVGQAHEQYF. This sequence joins TRBV6-5 and TRBJ2-7; TRBD1 matches at 8 bases. Germline CDR1 and CDR2: MNHEY and SVGAGI. V lost 0 bases and J lost 5; bases outside the gene matches: 6. This CDR3 is 15 amino acids long.

The rearrangement uses TRBV6-5 and TRBJ1-2; tentative D call: TRBD1 (6 bases). Germline CDR1 is MNHEY and CDR2 is SVGAGI. Deletions cut 8 bases from V and 2 bases from J, with 15 bases between. CDR3 length: 14 residues. In nucleotides, the CDR3 is TGTGCCAGCGGGGGACCGGGACACAACTATGGCTACACCTTC. The encoded protein is CASGGPGHNYGYTF.

The CDR3 loop reads CASRALTGSSYEQYF. The CDR3 DNA follows: TGTGCCAGCAGGGCCCTGACAGGCTCTTCATACGAGCAGTACTTC. This chain uses TRBV27 with TRBJ2-7, with D perhaps matching TRBD1 (6 bases). Per germline, CDR1 MNHEY and CDR2 SMNVEV (reference sequence). This CDR3 has 15 amino acids. Trimming left V 6 bases short and J 4 bases short, with 19 bases between.

V usage is TRBV18 and J usage is TRBJ1-5; 9 bases align to TRBD1. CDR3 length: 14 residues. V gave up 6 bases and J gave up 4 bases; unmatched junction bases: 4. In germline, CDR1 is KGHSH, CDR2 LQKENI. Written as DNA, the CDR3 is TGTGCCAGCTCGCTGGGACAGGGTAATCAGCCCCAGCATTTT. This encodes CASSLGQGNQPQHF.

The chain recombines TRBV6-1 with TRBJ2-7; 8 bases agree with TRBD1. The CDR3 length is 13 residues. The V gene end was trimmed by 9 bases and the J gene end by 1 base; junction bases not matched to a gene: 5. The germline V gene has CDR1 MNHNS and CDR2 SASEGT. The CDR3 protein is CASWRDRSYEQYF. The CDR3 nucleotides read TGTGCCAGTTGGAGGGACAGGTCCTACGAGCAGTACTTC.